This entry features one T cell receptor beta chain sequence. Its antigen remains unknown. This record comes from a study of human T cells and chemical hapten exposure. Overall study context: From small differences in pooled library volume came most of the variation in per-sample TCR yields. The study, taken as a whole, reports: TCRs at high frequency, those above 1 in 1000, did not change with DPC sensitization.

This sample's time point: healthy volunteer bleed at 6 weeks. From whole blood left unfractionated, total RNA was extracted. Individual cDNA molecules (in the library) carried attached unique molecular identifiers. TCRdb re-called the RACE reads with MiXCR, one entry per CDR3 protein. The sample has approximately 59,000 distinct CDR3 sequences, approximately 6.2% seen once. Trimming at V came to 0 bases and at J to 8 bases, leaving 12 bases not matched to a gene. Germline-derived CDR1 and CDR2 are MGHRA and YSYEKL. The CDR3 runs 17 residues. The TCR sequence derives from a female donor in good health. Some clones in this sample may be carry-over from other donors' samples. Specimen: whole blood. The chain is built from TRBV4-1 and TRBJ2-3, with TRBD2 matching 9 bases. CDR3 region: CASSQDQGGRALGTQYF. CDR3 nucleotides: TGCGCCAGCAGCCAAGATCAGGGCGGGAGGGCCTTAGGTACGCAGTATTTT.